This T cell receptor (beta chain) was identified during a study of blood T cells in healthy people across ages. The CDR3 runs to 16 residues. Losses at the gene ends were 4 bases for V and 2 bases for J; bases not matched to a gene: 8. The V gene's germline CDR1 is KGHSH and CDR2 LQKENI. Every donor provided around 9.5 milliliters of peripheral blood. The study isolated at least 6.5 million PBMCs from each sample. No fewer than 5.5 micrograms of total RNA were isolated from every sample. A J-beta primer mix and a sample-barcoded 5' primer were used in a second PCR of about 6 to 12 cycles. MiXCR, run by TCRdb on the 5' RACE reads, gives a single entry per CDR3 protein. This table has 450,000 to 600,000 distinct CDR3 sequences, roughly a quarter appearing once. These data also formed part of another study, on T cells of mothers and their children.

The rearrangement links TRBV18 to TRBJ2-5, with 9 bases identical to TRBD1. The clonotype was recovered from a boy aged 2 to 9 in good health. The sequenced material came from blood. This CDR3 is CASSQLPGQGQETQYF. In DNA form, the CDR3 reads TGTGCCAGCTCACAACTCCCGGGACAGGGTCAAGAGACCCAGTACTTC.